The 10 T cell receptor beta chains listed next were all sequenced from one sample in a study of immune evolution from preneoplasia to lung adenocarcinoma. The data were produced by immunoSEQ multiplex PCR, yet TCRdb's version contains in-frame clones alone and is incomplete. The sample holds several thousand clones, roughly four fifths seen once. The sequencing input was FFPE lung adenocarcinoma in situ tissue. The receptors shown here come from a person aged 65 to 85 with lung adenocarcinoma.

This clone was counted only a few times. The chain carries TRBV29-1 and TRBJ2-7, with 11 bases aligning to TRBD2. Germline CDR1 and CDR2: SQVTM and ANQGSEA. J lost 1 base, V lost 5 bases, and 1 base had no gene match. This CDR3 is 13 amino acids long. The CDR3 is CSVRTSGSYEQYF. In DNA, the CDR3 is TGCAGCGTTCGGACTAGCGGGTCCTACGAGCAGTACTTC.

The V call is TRBV27, the J call TRBJ1-2; 7 bases align to TRBD1. The junction had 6 bases not matched to a gene; V was cut back by 0 bases and J by 2 bases. Germline V CDR1 and CDR2: MNHEY, SMNVEV (reference sequence). This CDR3 is built from 16 residues. As DNA, the CDR3 is TGTGCCAGCAGTTTATCGTACGGGACAGTGAACTATGGCTACACCTTC. Translation: CASSLSYGTVNYGYTF.

This clone was detected once. This chain uses TRBV5-6 with TRBJ2-7; 10 bases align to TRBD1. The V gene end was trimmed by 6 bases and the J gene end by 2 bases; junction bases not matched to a gene: 11. The CDR3 is 16 residues long. Germline lookup yields CDR1 SGHDT and CDR2 YYEEEE. The CDR3 DNA sequence: TGTGCCAGCAACTTTGGCGGGACAGGGGCAACCTACGAGCAGTACTTC. Translating it yields CASNFGGTGATYEQYF.

The chain's CDR3 is CASSLGGQPYNEQFF. CDR3 nucleotides: TGTGCCAGCAGTTTGGGTGGACAACCATACAATGAGCAGTTCTTC. V and J are TRBV27 and TRBJ2-1, with TRBD1 as a possible D gene (5 bases). The CDR3 spans 15 residues. The V and J ends lost 3 bases and 4 bases respectively, with 13 bases between them. In germline, CDR1 is MNHEY, CDR2 SMNVEV (reference sequence).

The chain recombines TRBV11-2 with TRBJ1-4; possible D gene TRBD1, 5 bases. Germline lookup yields CDR1 SGHAT and CDR2 FQNNGV. The CDR3 has 16 residues. The V and J ends lost 0 bases and 3 bases respectively, with 11 bases between them. The CDR3 here is CASSLDRVEANEKLFF. The CDR3 DNA follows: TGTGCCAGCAGCTTAGACAGGGTGGAAGCTAATGAAAAACTGTTTTTT.

This clone has only a few counts. The chain has TRBV15 and TRBJ2-7; the D call may be TRBD1 or TRBD2 (5 bases each). The CDR3 covers 14 residues. Germline V gene data show CDR1 as LNHNV and CDR2 as YYDKDF (reference sequence). V shed 0 bases and J shed 4 bases, with 10 bases lying between them. The CDR3 region has the DNA TGTGCCACCAGCAGAGATCTGGGGGTTTACGAGCAGTACTTC. Protein: CATSRDLGVYEQYF.

The rearrangement joins TRBV7-9 to TRBJ2-1, with D perhaps TRBD1 or TRBD2 (6 bases each). Germline CDR1 and CDR2: SEHNR and FQNEAQ (reference sequence). The CDR3 runs 16 residues. The V end lost 3 bases, the J end lost 9 bases, and 21 bases lay between the germline ends. The CDR3 here is CASSFPRDSGGGEQFF. The CDR3 region has the DNA TGTGCCAGCAGCTTCCCCCGTGATAGCGGAGGGGGTGAGCAGTTCTTC.

V is TRBV2 and J is TRBJ2-1; D possibly corresponds to TRBD1 (6 bases). Germline V lookup: CDR1 SNHLY, CDR2 FYNNEI. The CDR3 is 13 amino acids. Trimming removed 3 bases from V and 5 bases from J, with 8 bases in between. The CDR3 DNA is TGTGCCAGCAGTGAGGACAGCAACAATGAGCAGTTCTTC. It codes for CASSEDSNNEQFF.

The rearrangement uses TRBV19 and TRBJ2-5; 7 bases align to TRBD1. V trimming: 3 bases; J trimming: 7 bases; junction bases outside the gene matches: 8. Germline V gene lookup returns CDR1 LNHDA and CDR2 SQIVND (reference sequence). The CDR3 is 14 amino acids. The CDR3 coding sequence is TGTGCCAGTAGTATTGAGACAGGGACCTCGACCCAGTACTTC. This translates into CASSIETGTSTQYF.

V is TRBV10-1 and J is TRBJ1-1; D call uncertain. Per germline, CDR1 WNHNN and CDR2 SYGVQD (reference sequence). Trimming cost V 3 bases and J 6 bases, with 8 bases left between them. The CDR3 contains 12 residues. The chain's CDR3 is CASSDLGSEAFF. The DNA of the CDR3 is TGCGCCAGCAGTGATCTGGGCTCTGAAGCTTTCTTT.